This paragraph reports one TCR beta chain. How the authors handled the data: It was from reference gene primer amplification that nucleated cell counts were estimated. The assay was immunoSEQ multiplex PCR, and TCRdb's table has in-frame clones only and misses some. V and J calls and clone size come straight from that table; D and trimming were deduced from the DNA. The sample shows under 200,000 clones, under 90% of them seen only once. This sample is drawn from a study of blood T cell repertoires in COVID-19. The CDR3 contains 13 residues. Trimming cost V 4 bases and J 2 bases, with 9 bases left between them. In germline, CDR1 is ENHRY, CDR2 SYGVKD. Recruits, aged about 18 to 100 years, lived in 24 US areas.

The specimen sequenced was PBMCs or T cells enriched from blood (not recorded which). V and J are TRBV10-3 and TRBJ2-7; D gene unclear. This receptor was obtained from a man aged 50-59 years who had recovered from COVID-19. CDR3 bases: TGTGCCATCAGTGCGGGTCTCCCCTACGAGCAGTACTTC. It encodes CAISAGLPYEQYF.